This TCR beta chain appears in the sequencing data of a study of OX40 agonist ivuxolimab in advanced cancers. In the study overall: Six ivuxolimab dose levels, 0.01 to 10 mg/kg, were given intravenously every 2 weeks. Study observations and caveats: Expanded clones belonging to CD8+ T cells outnumbered, on average, those of CD4+.

TCRdb's table, derived via immunoSEQ multiplex PCR, lists solely in-frame clones and lacks some. Seen here are 30,000 to 45,000 clones, about 89% observed once, and the top ten hold approximately 31%. This clone was recorded a few times. Its antigen is not known. Collection of blood occurred at baseline, at cycle 4 day 1, and at cycle 7 day 1. This CDR3 is built from 11 residues. This chain joins TRBV12-2 and TRBJ2-7. TRBV12-2 is a listed pseudogene. The TCR sequence derives from an adult with an advanced solid tumor such as melanoma, head and neck, liver or kidney cancer. The sample here was CD4+ or CD8+ T cells sorted from blood, taken in a trial of the OX40 agonist ivuxolimab. The CDR3, as DNA: TGTGCAGGCGCTACCTACCTCGAGCAGTACTTC. Translation gives CAGATYLEQYF.